The 5 T cell receptor beta chains below were found in one sample sequenced in a study of T-cell memory formation after mild COVID-19. TCRdb analysed the 5' RACE reads with MiXCR anew, one entry per CDR3 protein. The sample holds about 210,000 distinct CDR3 sequences, under 30% seen once. The sample taken for sequencing was PBMCs or a T cell subset sorted from them (not recorded which). The receptor set was obtained from an adult woman who had mild COVID-19 (a few samples of this study predate the infection). Cell type and time point are not known.

This clonotype has a handful of counts. The rearrangement links TRBV15 to TRBJ2-7; TRBD1 matches 7 bases. Germline CDR1 reads LNHNV; CDR2 reads YYDKDF (reference sequence). The CDR3 extends over 16 amino acids. J gave up 0 bases and V 3 bases, and 8 bases lay outside the gene matches. CDR3 sequence reads: CATSSVTGVSSYEQYF. CDR3 DNA: TGTGCCACCAGCAGCGTAACAGGGGTCAGCTCCTACGAGCAGTACTTC.

This clonotype was observed a handful of times. The gene calls are TRBV28 and TRBJ1-1; no clear D. Between the trimmed V and J ends, which lost 6 bases and 5 bases, there was a span of 7 bases. Germline V gene sequence: CDR1 MDHEN, CDR2 SYDVKM. The CDR3 has 11 amino acids. The CDR3 here is CASSWRTEAFF. The DNA of the CDR3 is TGTGCCAGCAGCTGGAGAACTGAAGCTTTCTTT.

The genes are TRBV2 and TRBJ2-3; D ambiguous. This CDR3 contains 14 residues. Looked up from germline, CDR1 is SNHLY and CDR2 is FYNNEI. Trimming shortened V by 1 base and J by 4 bases, and 9 bases separated the two germline ends. Written as DNA, the CDR3 is TGTGCCAGCAGTGAAGGGACCACCCCAGATACGCAGTATTTT. This gives the protein CASSEGTTPDTQYF.

The V gene is TRBV5-1, the J gene TRBJ2-2; D unresolved. Germline CDR1 is SGHRS and CDR2 is YFSETQ. Deletions cut 0 bases from V and 4 bases from J, with 10 bases between. The CDR3 is 15 amino acids. CDR3 in amino acids: CASSLGSASTGELFF. CDR3 bases: TGCGCCAGCAGCTTGGGTTCCGCGTCCACCGGGGAGCTGTTTTTT.

V gene TRBV7-2 combines with J gene TRBJ2-7, with a weak D call TRBD2 (5 bases). V was cut by 5 bases and J by 2 bases, with 13 bases left in between. CDR1 SGHTA and CDR2 FQGNSA come from the germline V gene. This CDR3 contains 14 residues. The CDR3 coding sequence is TGTGCCAGCAGCAACTCGGGGATTCCCTACGAGCAGTACTTC. Residues: CASSNSGIPYEQYF.